This T cell receptor beta chain was sequenced during a study of shared clonotypes between healthy human individuals. Running of the assay took place at deep level. Assay: immunoSEQ multiplex PCR; the TCRdb copy retains only in-frame clones and omits some. The sample yields about 2.4 million clones, 93% seen once. Study findings and constraints: Represented diversity, genetic and exposure-history alike, was limited by few donors. Non-shared clonotypes were found to have lower generation probabilities than the clonotypes that were shared by all four of the sorted-subset donors.

Trimming took 6 bases from V and 4 from J, leaving 13 bases between them. The germline V gene has CDR1 KGHSH and CDR2 LQKENI. The CDR3 loop spans 13 amino acids. A remark on this clone: The antigen is unknown.

The sequence derives from a man aged 18 to 30 in good health. Some clones in this sample may be carry-over from other donors' samples. This chain links TRBV18 with TRBJ2-7; D is undetermined. Sequenced sample: naive CD4+ T cells from PBMCs. Subset noted: CD45RA+ positively selected. CDR3 region: CASSGPWEYEQYF. DNA of the CDR3: TGTGCCAGCTCTGGACCCTGGGAATACGAGCAGTACTTC.